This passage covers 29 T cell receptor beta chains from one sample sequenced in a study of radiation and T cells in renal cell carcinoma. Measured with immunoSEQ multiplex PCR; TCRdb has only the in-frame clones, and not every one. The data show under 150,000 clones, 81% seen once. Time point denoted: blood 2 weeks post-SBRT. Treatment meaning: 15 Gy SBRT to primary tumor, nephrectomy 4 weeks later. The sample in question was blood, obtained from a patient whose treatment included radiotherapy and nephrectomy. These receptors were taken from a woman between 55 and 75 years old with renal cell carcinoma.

In DNA form, the CDR3 reads TGTGCCAGCAGCGTAACTTTTACTACGAGCACAGATACGCAGTATTTT. It is translated as CASSVTFTTSTDTQYF. The chain joins TRBV9 to TRBJ2-3; no firm D call. Trimming pared 1 base from V and 0 bases from J, leaving 12 bases between. Germline V gene data show CDR1 as SGDLS and CDR2 as YYNGEE. This CDR3 has 16 amino acids. The complete variable domain, with remaining parts taken from reference TRBV9 and TRBJ2-3, reads DSGVTQTPKHLITATGQRVTLRCSPRSGDLSVYWYQQSLDQGLQFLIQYYNGEERAKGNILERFSAQQFPDLHSELNLSSLELGDSALYFCASSVTFTTSTDTQYFGPGTRLTVL.

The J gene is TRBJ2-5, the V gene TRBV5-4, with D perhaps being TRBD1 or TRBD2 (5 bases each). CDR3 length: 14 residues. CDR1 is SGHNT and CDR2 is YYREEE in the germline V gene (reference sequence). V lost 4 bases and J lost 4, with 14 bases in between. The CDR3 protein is CASSTGTERETQYF. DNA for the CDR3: TGTGCCAGCAGCACCGGGACGGAACGAGAGACCCAGTACTTC.

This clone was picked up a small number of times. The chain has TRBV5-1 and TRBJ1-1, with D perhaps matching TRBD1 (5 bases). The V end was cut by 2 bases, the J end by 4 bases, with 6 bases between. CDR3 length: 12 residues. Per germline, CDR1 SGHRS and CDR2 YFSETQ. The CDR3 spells CASSFTGTEAFF. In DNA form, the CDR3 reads TGCGCCAGCAGCTTTACAGGCACTGAAGCTTTCTTT.

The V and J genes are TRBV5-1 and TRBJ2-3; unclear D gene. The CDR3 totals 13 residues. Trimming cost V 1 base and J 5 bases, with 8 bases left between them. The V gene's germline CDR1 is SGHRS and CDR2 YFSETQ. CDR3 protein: CASSLSREDTQYF. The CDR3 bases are TGCGCCAGCAGCTTGAGTAGGGAAGATACGCAGTATTTT. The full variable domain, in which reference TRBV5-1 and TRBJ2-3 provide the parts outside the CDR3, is KAGVTQTPRYLIKTRGQQVTLSCSPISGHRSVSWYQQTPGQGLQFLFEYFSETQRNKGNFPGRFSGRQFSNSRSEMNVSTLELGDSALYLCASSLSREDTQYFGPGTRLTVL.

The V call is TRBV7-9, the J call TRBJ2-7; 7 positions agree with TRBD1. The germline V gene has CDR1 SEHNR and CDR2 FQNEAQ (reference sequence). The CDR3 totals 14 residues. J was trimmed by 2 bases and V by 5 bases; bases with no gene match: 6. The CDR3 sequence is CASSPGTVTYEQYF. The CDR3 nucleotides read TGTGCCAGCAGCCCAGGGACAGTTACCTACGAGCAGTACTTC.

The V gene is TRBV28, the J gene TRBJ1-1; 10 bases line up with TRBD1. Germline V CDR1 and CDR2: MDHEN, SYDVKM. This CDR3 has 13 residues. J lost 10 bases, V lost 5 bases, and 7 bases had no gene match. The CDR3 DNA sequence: TGTGCCAGCAGTCTGACAGGGGGCGATCGAGCTTTCTTT. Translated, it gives CASSLTGGDRAFF.

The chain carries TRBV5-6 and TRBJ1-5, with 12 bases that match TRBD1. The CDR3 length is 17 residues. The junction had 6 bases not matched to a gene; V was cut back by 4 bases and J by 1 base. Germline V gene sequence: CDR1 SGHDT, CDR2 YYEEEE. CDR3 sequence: CASSLGTGGASNQPQHF. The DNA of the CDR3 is TGTGCCAGCAGCCTTGGGACAGGGGGCGCGAGCAATCAGCCCCAGCATTTT.

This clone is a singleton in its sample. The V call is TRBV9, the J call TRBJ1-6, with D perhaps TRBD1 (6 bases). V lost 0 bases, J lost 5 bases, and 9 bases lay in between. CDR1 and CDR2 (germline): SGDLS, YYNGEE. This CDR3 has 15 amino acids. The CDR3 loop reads CASSVAPGDNSPLHF. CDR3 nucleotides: TGTGCCAGCAGCGTAGCGCCAGGGGATAATTCACCCCTCCACTTT.

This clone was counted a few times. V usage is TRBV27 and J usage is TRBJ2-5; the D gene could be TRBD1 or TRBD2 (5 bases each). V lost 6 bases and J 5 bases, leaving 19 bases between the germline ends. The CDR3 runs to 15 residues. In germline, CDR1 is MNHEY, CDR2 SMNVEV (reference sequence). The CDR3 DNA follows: TGTGCCAGCAGCCCCGGGACCTTAAAAGGGGAGACCCAGTACTTC. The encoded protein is CASSPGTLKGETQYF.

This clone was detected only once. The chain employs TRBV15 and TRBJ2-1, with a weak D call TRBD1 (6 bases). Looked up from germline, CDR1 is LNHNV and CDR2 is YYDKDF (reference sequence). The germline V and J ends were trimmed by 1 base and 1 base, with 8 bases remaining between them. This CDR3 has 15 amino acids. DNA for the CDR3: TGTGCCACCAGCAGAGGGGGGCCGTCCTACAATGAGCAGTTCTTC. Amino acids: CATSRGGPSYNEQFF.

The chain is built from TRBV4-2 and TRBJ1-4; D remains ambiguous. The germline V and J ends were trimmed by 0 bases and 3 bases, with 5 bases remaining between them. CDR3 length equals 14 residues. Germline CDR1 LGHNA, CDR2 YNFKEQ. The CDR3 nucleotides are TGTGCCAGCAGCCAAGAGAGGGCTAATGAAAAACTGTTTTTT. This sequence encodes CASSQERANEKLFF.

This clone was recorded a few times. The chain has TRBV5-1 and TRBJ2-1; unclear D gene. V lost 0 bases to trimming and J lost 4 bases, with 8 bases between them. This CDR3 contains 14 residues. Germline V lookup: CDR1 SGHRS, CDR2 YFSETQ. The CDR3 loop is CASSLESAYNEQFF. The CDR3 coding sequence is TGCGCCAGCAGCTTGGAGTCGGCTTACAATGAGCAGTTCTTC.

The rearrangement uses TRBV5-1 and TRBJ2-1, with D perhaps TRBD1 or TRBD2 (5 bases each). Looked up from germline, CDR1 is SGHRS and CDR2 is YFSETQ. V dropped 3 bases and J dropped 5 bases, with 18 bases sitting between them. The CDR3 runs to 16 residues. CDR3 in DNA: TGCGCCAGCAGCTATCGGGACCCAACCATGGACAATGAGCAGTTCTTC. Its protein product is CASSYRDPTMDNEQFF. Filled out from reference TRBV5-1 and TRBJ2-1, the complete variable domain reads KAGVTQTPRYLIKTRGQQVTLSCSPISGHRSVSWYQQTPGQGLQFLFEYFSETQRNKGNFPGRFSGRQFSNSRSEMNVSTLELGDSALYLCASSYRDPTMDNEQFFGPGTRLTVL.

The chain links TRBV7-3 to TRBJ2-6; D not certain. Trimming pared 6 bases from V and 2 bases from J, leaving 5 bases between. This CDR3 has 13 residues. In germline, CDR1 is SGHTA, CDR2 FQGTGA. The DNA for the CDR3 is TGTGCCAGCAGGGGCGCTGGGGCCAACGTCCTGACTTTC. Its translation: CASRGAGANVLTF. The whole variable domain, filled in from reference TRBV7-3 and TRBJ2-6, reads GAGVSQTPSNKVTEKGKYVELRCDPISGHTALYWYRQSLGQGPEFLIYFQGTGAADDSGLPNDRFFAVRPEGSVSTLKIQRTERGDSAVYLCASRGAGANVLTFGAGSRLTVL.

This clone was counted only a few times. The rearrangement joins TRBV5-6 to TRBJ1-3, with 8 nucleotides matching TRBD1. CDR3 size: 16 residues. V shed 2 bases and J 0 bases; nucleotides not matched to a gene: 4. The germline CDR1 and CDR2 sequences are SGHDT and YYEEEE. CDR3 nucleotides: TGTGCCAGCAGCTTCGGGACAGGCGGCTCTGGAAACACCATATATTTT. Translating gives CASSFGTGGSGNTIYF.

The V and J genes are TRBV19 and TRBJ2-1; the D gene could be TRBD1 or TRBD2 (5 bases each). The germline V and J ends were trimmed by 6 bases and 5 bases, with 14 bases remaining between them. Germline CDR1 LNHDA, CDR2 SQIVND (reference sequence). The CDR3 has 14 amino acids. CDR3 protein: CASRPVTADNEQFF. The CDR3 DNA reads TGTGCCAGTAGGCCCGTGACAGCGGACAATGAGCAGTTCTTC.

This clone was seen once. The CDR3 DNA is TGTGCCACCACCAGGGACAGGGGTCTCGGGGAGCTGTTTTTT. Encoded protein: CATTRDRGLGELFF. The J gene is TRBJ2-2, the V gene TRBV15; TRBD1 matches 10 bases. The CDR3 has 14 amino acids. Germline V gene lookup returns CDR1 LNHNV and CDR2 YYDKDF (reference sequence). J was trimmed by 7 bases and V by 7 bases; bases with no gene match: 6.

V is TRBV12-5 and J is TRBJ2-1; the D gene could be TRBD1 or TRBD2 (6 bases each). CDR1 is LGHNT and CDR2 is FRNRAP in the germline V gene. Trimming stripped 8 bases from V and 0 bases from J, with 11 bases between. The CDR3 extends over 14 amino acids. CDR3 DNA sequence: TGTGCTAGTCAGGAGGGGGGCTCCTACAATGAGCAGTTCTTC. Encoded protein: CASQEGGSYNEQFF. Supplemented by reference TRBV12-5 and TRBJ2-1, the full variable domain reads DARVTQTPRHKVTEMGQEVTMRCQPILGHNTVFWYRQTMMQGLELLAYFRNRAPLDDSGMPKDRFSAEMPDATLATLKIQPSEPRDSAVYFCASQEGGSYNEQFFGPGTRLTVL.

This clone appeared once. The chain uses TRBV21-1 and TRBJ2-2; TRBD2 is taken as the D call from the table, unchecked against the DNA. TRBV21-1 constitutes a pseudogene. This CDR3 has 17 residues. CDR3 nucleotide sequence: TGTGCCAGCAGCAAACAGGGTCCGCGGGAGGGCTCCGGGGAGCTGTTTTTT. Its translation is CASSKQGPREGSGELFF.

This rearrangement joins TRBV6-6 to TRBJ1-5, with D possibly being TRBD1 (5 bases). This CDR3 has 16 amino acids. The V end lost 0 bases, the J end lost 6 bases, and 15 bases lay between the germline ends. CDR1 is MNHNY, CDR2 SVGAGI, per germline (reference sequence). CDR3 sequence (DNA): TGTGCCAGCAGTTACTCGGAAGGGGTGGGTGGTCAGCCCCAGCATTTT. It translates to CASSYSEGVGGQPQHF.

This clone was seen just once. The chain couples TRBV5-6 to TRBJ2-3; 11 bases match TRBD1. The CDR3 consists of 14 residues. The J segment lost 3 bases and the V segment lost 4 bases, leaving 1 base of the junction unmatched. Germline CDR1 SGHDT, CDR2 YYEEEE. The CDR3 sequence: CASSRDRGTDTQYF. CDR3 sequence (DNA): TGTGCCAGCAGCCGGGACAGGGGGACAGATACGCAGTATTTT.

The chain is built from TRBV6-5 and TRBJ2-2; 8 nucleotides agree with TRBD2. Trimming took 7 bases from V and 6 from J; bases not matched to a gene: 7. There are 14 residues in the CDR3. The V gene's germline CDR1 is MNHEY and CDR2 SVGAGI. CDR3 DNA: TGTGCCAGCACGTCGACTAGCGCGTCCGGGGAGCTGTTTTTT. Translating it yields CASTSTSASGELFF.

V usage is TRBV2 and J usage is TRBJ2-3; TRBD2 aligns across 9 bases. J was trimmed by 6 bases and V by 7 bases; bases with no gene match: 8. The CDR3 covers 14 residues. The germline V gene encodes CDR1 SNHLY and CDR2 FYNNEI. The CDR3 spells CASIGTSLWDTQYF. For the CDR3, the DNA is TGTGCCAGCATCGGGACTAGCTTGTGGGATACGCAGTATTTT. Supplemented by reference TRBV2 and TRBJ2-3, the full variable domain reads EPEVTQTPSHQVTQMGQEVILRCVPISNHLYFYWYRQILGQKVEFLVSFYNNEISEKSEIFDDQFSVERPDGSNFTLKIRSTKLEDSAMYFCASIGTSLWDTQYFGPGTRLTVL.

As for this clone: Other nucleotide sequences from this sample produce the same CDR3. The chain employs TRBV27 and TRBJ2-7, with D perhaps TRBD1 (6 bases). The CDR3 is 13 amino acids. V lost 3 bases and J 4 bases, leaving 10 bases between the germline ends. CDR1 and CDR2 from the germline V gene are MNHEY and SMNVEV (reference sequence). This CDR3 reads CASSLSGAYEQYF. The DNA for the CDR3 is TGTGCCAGCAGTTTGTCAGGGGCATACGAGCAGTACTTC.

CDR3 loop: CASSKTLNTEAFF. The CDR3 bases are TGTGCCAGCAGTAAGACACTGAACACTGAAGCTTTCTTT. This chain joins TRBV28 and TRBJ1-1; the D is unclear. The CDR3 length is 13 residues. Looked up from germline, CDR1 is MDHEN and CDR2 is SYDVKM. The V and J ends lost 5 bases and 0 bases respectively, with 7 bases between them.

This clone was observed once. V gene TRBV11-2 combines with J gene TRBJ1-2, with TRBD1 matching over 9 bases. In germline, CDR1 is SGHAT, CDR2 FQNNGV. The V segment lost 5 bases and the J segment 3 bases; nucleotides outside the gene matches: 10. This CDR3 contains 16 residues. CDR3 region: CASSRPRDRAYYGYTF. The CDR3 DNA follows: TGTGCCAGCAGCCGCCCCCGGGACAGGGCATACTATGGCTACACCTTC. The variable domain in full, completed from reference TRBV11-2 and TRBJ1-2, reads EAGVAQSPRYKIIEKRQSVAFWCNPISGHATLYWYQQILGQGPKLLIQFQNNGVVDDSQLPKDRFSAERLKGVDSTLKIQPAKLEDSAVYLCASSRPRDRAYYGYTFGSGTRLTVV.

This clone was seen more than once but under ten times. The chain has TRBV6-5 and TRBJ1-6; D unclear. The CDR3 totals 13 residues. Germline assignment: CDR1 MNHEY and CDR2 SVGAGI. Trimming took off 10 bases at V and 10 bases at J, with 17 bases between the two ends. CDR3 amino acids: CATQRGSGSPLHF. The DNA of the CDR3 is TGTGCCACCCAGCGGGGTTCGGGGTCACCCCTCCACTTT.

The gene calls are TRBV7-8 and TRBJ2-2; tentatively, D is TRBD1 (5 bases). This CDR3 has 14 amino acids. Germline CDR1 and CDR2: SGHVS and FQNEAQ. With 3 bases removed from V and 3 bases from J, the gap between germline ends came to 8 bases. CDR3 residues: CASSLGQDTGELFF. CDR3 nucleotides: TGTGCCAGCAGCTTGGGGCAGGACACCGGGGAGCTGTTTTTT. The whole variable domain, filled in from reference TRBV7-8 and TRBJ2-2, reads GAGVSQSPRYKVAKRGQDVALRCDPISGHVSLFWYQQALGQGPEFLTYFQNEAQLDKSGLPSDRFFAERPEGSVSTLKIQRTQQEDSAVYLCASSLGQDTGELFFGEGSRLTVL.

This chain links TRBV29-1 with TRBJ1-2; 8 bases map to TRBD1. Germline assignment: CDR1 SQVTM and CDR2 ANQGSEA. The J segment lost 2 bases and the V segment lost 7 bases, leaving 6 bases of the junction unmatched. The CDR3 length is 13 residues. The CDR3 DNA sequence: TGCAGCGCCACCCGGGACAGGAACTATGGCTACACCTTC. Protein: CSATRDRNYGYTF. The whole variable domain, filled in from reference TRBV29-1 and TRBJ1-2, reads SAVISQKPSRDICQRGTSLTIQCQVDSQVTMMFWYRQQPGQSLTLIATANQGSEATYESGFVIDKFPISRPNLTFSTLTVSNMSPEDSSIYLCSATRDRNYGYTFGSGTRLTVV.